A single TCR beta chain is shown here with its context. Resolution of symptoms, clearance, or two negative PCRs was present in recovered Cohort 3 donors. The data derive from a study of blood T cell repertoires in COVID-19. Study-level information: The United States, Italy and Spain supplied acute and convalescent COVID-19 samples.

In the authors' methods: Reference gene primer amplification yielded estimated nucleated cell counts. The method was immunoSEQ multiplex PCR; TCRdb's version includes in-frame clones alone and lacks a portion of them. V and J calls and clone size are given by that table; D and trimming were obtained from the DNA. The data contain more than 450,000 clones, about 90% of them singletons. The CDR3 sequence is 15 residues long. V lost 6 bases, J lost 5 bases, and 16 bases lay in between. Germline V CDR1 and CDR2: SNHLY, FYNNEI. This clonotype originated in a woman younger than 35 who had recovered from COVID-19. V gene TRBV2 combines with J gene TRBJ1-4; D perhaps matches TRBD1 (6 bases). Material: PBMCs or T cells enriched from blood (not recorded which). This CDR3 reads CASSRNREQNEKLFF. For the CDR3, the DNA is TGTGCCAGCAGCCGTAACAGGGAGCAGAATGAAAAACTGTTTTTT. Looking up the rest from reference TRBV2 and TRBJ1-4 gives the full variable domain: EPEVTQTPSHQVTQMGQEVILRCVPISNHLYFYWYRQILGQKVEFLVSFYNNEISEKSEIFDDQFSVERPDGSNFTLKIRSTKLEDSAMYFCASSRNREQNEKLFFGSGTQLSVL.